Each of the 14 T cell receptor beta chains below was sequenced from the same sample in a study of glioma-infiltrating T cells. Using RNA template, CDR3s of TCR alpha and beta were amplified with iRepertoire arm-PCR. TCRdb reprocessed the multiplex PCR reads with MiXCR, giving one entry per CDR3 protein. The table lists approximately 120,000 distinct CDR3 sequences, approximately 25% of them singletons. Sequences were obtained from glioma tissue, nonneoplastic brain tissue, or PBMCs (not recorded which). Receptor source: a human donor with low-grade glioma or glioblastoma, undergoing nonglioma brain surgery, or in good health (not recorded which).

The sample holds many counts of this clonotype. The rearrangement uses TRBV28 and TRBJ2-4, with 12 bases aligning to TRBD2. Trimming cost V 5 bases and J 6 bases; bases outside gene matches: 11. Germline CDR1 reads MDHEN; CDR2 reads SYDVKM. This CDR3 comprises 17 residues. The CDR3 coding sequence is TGTGCCAGCAGTCCCACGACTAGCGGGAGAGTAGGAAACATTCAGTACTTC. This translates into CASSPTTSGRVGNIQYF.

This clonotype came up many times. The V and J genes are TRBV28 and TRBJ2-7; TRBD2 agrees at 10 bases. Germline V gene sequence: CDR1 MDHEN, CDR2 SYDVKM. V trimming: 3 bases; J trimming: 0 bases; junction bases outside the gene matches: 5. The length of the CDR3 is 16 residues. The CDR3 nucleotides are TGTGCCAGCAGTTTTAAGCGGGGGGGCTACTCCTACGAGCAGTACTTC. Its translation: CASSFKRGGYSYEQYF.

This clonotype showed up many times. The chain uses TRBV7-2 and TRBJ2-7, with TRBD2 matching over 11 bases. In germline, CDR1 is SGHTA, CDR2 FQGNSA. Trimming cost V 3 bases and J 4 bases; bases outside gene matches: 2. There are 14 residues in the CDR3. CDR3 residues: CASSFTSGSYEQYF. The CDR3 DNA is TGTGCCAGCAGCTTTACTAGCGGGAGTTACGAGCAGTACTTC. The full variable domain, rest sourced from reference TRBV7-2 and TRBJ2-7, is GAGVSQSPSNKVTEKGKDVELRCDPISGHTALYWYRQSLGQGLEFLIYFQGNSAPDKSGLPSDRFSAERTGGSVSTLTIQRTQQEDSAVYLCASSFTSGSYEQYFGPGTRLTVT.

This clonotype was counted many times. The genes are TRBV28 and TRBJ2-3; D remains unclear. Between the trimmed V and J ends, which lost 10 bases and 1 base, there was a span of 9 bases. Germline V gene lookup returns CDR1 MDHEN and CDR2 SYDVKM. The CDR3 sequence is 12 residues long. The CDR3 sequence is CATQPGTDTQYF. Written as DNA, the CDR3 is TGTGCCACTCAGCCCGGCACAGATACGCAGTATTTT.

This clonotype has just a few counts. The chain couples TRBV19 to TRBJ2-1; no definite D call. CDR1 is LNHDA and CDR2 is SQIVND in the germline V gene (reference sequence). Deletions cut 2 bases from V and 0 bases from J, with 8 bases between. The CDR3 spans 15 residues. The DNA of the CDR3 is TGTGCCAGTAGTATACTACCAGTCTCCTACAATGAGCAGTTCTTC. It is translated as CASSILPVSYNEQFF.

This clonotype was observed a handful of times. The chain recombines TRBV5-4 with TRBJ1-2; 9 bases are shared with TRBD1. J lost 8 bases, V lost 0 bases, and 11 bases had no gene match. CDR1 is SGHNT, CDR2 YYREEE, per germline (reference sequence). The CDR3 totals 16 residues. DNA of the CDR3: TGTGCCAGCAGCTTGGGGGTACAGGGGGCAGAGAACGGCTACACCTTC. It translates to CASSLGVQGAENGYTF.

The rearrangement joins TRBV3-1 to TRBJ2-1; D perhaps matches TRBD2 (6 bases). The germline V gene has CDR1 LGHDT and CDR2 YNNKEL (reference sequence). V lost 5 bases to trimming and J lost 4 bases, with 9 bases between them. The length of the CDR3 is 13 residues. The CDR3 DNA sequence: TGTGCCAGCAGCTCCCTAGCGTACAATGAGCAGTTCTTC. It codes for CASSSLAYNEQFF.

In the case of this clonotype: This may be a read error: a much more frequent sequence differs by one nucleotide. The CDR3 loop reads CASSFGTKGETQYF. DNA of the CDR3: TGCGCCAGCAGCTTCGGGACGAAAGGAGAGACCCAGTACTTC. The V gene is TRBV5-1, the J gene TRBJ2-5; possibly TRBD1 or TRBD2 for D (5 bases each). V was pared by 2 bases and J by 4 bases, with 12 bases between. This CDR3 spans 14 amino acids. Germline V gives CDR1 SGHRS, CDR2 YFSETQ.

Many counts were recorded for this clonotype. V and J are TRBV7-8 and TRBJ2-3, with TRBD2 matching over 8 bases. The J segment lost 1 base and the V segment lost 3 bases, leaving 0 bases of the junction unmatched. Germline V CDR1 and CDR2: SGHVS, FQNEAQ. The CDR3 is made up of 14 amino acids. In nucleotides, the CDR3 is TGTGCCAGCAGCTTCGGGGGGGGCACAGATACGCAGTATTTT. Translated: CASSFGGGTDTQYF.

This clonotype was detected ten times or more. The chain joins TRBV3-1 to TRBJ1-6; 7 positions match TRBD1. Trimming cost V 6 bases and J 7 bases; bases outside gene matches: 9. Germline V CDR1 and CDR2: LGHDT, YNNKEL (reference sequence). The CDR3 spans 15 residues. The CDR3 spells CASSEIRDSNSPLHF. The CDR3 DNA reads as TGTGCCAGCAGTGAGATCCGGGACAGCAATTCACCCCTCCACTTT.

This clonotype was seen a handful of times. The gene calls are TRBV29-1 and TRBJ2-1, with a possible D match to TRBD2 (6 bases). In germline, CDR1 is SQVTM, CDR2 ANQGSEA. The CDR3 length is 16 residues. Trimming took 0 bases from V and 0 from J, leaving 12 bases between them. This chain's CDR3 is CSVEDLLARSYNEQFF. The CDR3, as DNA: TGCAGCGTTGAAGATCTTCTAGCGCGCTCCTACAATGAGCAGTTCTTC.

Comments on this clonotype: Just one base apart from a much larger clone, this may be a read error. The V and J genes are TRBV12-3 or TRBV12-4 and TRBJ1-1; maybe TRBD1 (5 bases). The CDR3 has 15 residues. The DNA for the CDR3 is TGTGCCAGAAGTTTAGCGGGGACGCAAGACACTGAAGCTTTCTTT. Amino acids: CARSLAGTQDTEAFF.

A single count supports this clonotype. A single base separates this from a much larger clone, so it may be a read error. The chain has TRBV28 and TRBJ2-5, with a possible D match to TRBD2 (5 bases). V lost 3 bases to trimming and J lost 3 bases, with 11 bases between them. Germline V gene sequence: CDR1 MDHEN, CDR2 SYDVKM. This CDR3 comprises 14 residues. The CDR3 sequence is CASSFKGREETQYF. The CDR3 nucleotides read TGTGCCAGCAGTTTTAAAGGGCGGGAAGAGACCCAGTACTTC.

This clonotype was counted only a few times. V usage is TRBV29-1 and J usage is TRBJ2-2; D unclear. Germline V gives CDR1 SQVTM, CDR2 ANQGSEA. The CDR3 has 12 residues. V was shortened by 5 bases and J by 4 bases, with 8 bases between the two germline ends. DNA of the CDR3: TGCAGCGTTTTACAGACCACCGGGGAGCTGTTTTTT. It specifies CSVLQTTGELFF.